This T cell receptor beta chain is from a study of vaccination effects on CD4 cells after COVID-19 (dated by TCRdb to about 2022). For context, the study as a whole: The ViraFEST assay stimulated PBMC with viral peptide pools and then used TCR sequencing to identify antigen-specific CD4+ T cell clonotypes by expansion. The study compared SARS-CoV-2 spike-specific CD4+ TCR repertoires before and after mRNA vaccination in COVID-19 convalescent patients and infection-naive vaccine recipients. Cultures from other donors in the study were sequenced with the Oncomine TCR Beta short-read assay on an Illumina iSeq 100. Each well held two million PBMC cultured in IMDM containing approximately 5% human AB serum, roughly 9.6 IU/ml IL-2 and gentamicin, along with around 9.1 ug/ml peptides. Across the study, the median time from the second dose to post-vaccine sampling was 72 days (range 14 to 241). Altogether, some ten COVID-19 convalescent patients and several SARS-CoV-2-naive healthy vaccine recipients made up the full study.

Library generation was performed with the immunoSEQ multiplex PCR assay. TCR beta CDR3 sequencing was performed on DNA from the cultured, isolated CD4+ T cells. As for the authors' bioinformatics: Non-productive TCR sequences were removed, reads were trimmed to the CDR3 region, and CDR3s of at least 7 amino acids were retained. Antigen-specific clonotypes were identified with the MANAFEST web app by comparing expansion in peptide wells against reference cultures. To be called positive, a clone needed expansion at FDR<0.05 compared with the reference and with all other wells, an odds ratio greater than 5, and a frequency greater than 0.1% in two replicate wells. A clonotype was called cross-reactive if it was significantly expanded both in SARS-CoV-2 spike wells and in at least one common cold coronavirus spike condition. CDR3 similarity was assessed by Levenshtein distance using the stringdist R package, and unrooted trees were constructed with ape in R 3.6.1. Sourced from immuneACCESS, this table was stored by TCRdb with only in-frame sequences that have V and J called. A share of the clones is absent; for the studies checked, an unresolved V gene accounts for under half, and the remainder has no known explanation. Clonal size and the V and J genes are those of that table, whereas D and trimming came from the DNA. A total of tens of thousands of clones appear in this sample, over 70% of them only once. The ten biggest clones cover under 15% of the sample.

The paper as a whole reports these results and caveats: In healthy vaccine recipients, vaccine-induced clones were almost all SARS-CoV-2 mono-reactive, with only 1 of 255 being cross-reactive with common cold coronaviruses. Clones induced by infection and clones induced by vaccination both contracted markedly at late timepoints after vaccination, which fits with T cell responses waning over time. The study was limited by a small number of convalescent patients, and early post-infection timepoints were lacking.

After more than nine days of culture, CD4+ T cells were isolated with the EasySep CD4+ T cell isolation kit. Each participant got two doses of an mRNA SARS-CoV-2 vaccine, either BNT162b2 or mRNA-1273. None of the healthy vaccine recipients had a prior SARS-CoV-2 infection, which was confirmed by nucleocapsid antibody tests that came back negative both before and after vaccination. Half of the culture medium was replaced with fresh IL-2-containing medium on days 3 and 7. Each peptide stimulation condition was cultured in triplicate wells unless otherwise noted. Using Ficoll-Paque Plus gradient centrifugation, PBMC were separated from whole blood and then either used fresh or cryopreserved at -140C. The QIAamp micro DNA kit was used to extract genomic DNA from the cultured CD4+ T cells. From its cysteine to its phenylalanine, the CDR3 spans 14 amino acids. The only DNA kept is the CDR3, 42 bases in frame from the first base. Ends trimmed: V by 3 bases, J by 6 bases; bases unmatched to a gene: 3. Sequences LNHDA (CDR1) and SQIVND (CDR2) are obtained from the germline V gene (reference sequence).

Points on this clone: What antigen it recognizes has not been identified. The input lacks base qualities; no much larger clone sits a single base away.

The sequence was collected from a human donor who received a COVID-19 vaccine. The sequence joins TRBV19 to TRBJ2-2; 8 central nucleotides agree with TRBD2. Sequencing used CD4+ T cells from PBMCs cultured without peptide, obtained after COVID-19 vaccination. The CDR3 amino acid sequence is: CASSIGGGPGELFF. At the DNA level, the sequence is TGTGCCAGTAGTATCGGGGGGGGGCCCGGGGAGCTGTTTTTT.